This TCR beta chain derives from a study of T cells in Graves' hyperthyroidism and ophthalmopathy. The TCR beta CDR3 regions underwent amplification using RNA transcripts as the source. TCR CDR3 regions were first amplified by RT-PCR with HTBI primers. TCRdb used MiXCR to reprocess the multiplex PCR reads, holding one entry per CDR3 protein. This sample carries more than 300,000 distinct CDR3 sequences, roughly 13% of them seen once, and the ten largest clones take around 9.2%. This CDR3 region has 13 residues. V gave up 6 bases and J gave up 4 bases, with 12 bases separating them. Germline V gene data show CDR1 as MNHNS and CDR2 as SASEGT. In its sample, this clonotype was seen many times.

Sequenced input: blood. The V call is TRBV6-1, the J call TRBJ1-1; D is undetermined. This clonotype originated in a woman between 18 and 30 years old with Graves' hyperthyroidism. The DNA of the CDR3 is TGTGCCAGCAGGTTGACGGGCGGCACTGAAGCTTTCTTT. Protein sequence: CASRLTGGTEAFF.